This T cell receptor beta chain was sequenced in a study of beta chain features in type 1 diabetes. Whole-study findings and limits: Over-representation of high TCR-expressing cells was a possible consequence of cDNA sequencing. When Type 1 diabetes patients were examined, their TCRB CDR3s proved moderately but significantly shorter in all four CD4+ subsets. Patients and controls would be equally affected if PCR favored shorter templates. There were fewer insertions and more deletions at the VDJ junctions of type 1 diabetes patients.

Trimming shortened V by 4 bases and J by 6 bases, and 13 bases separated the two germline ends. This CDR3 has 13 amino acids. Germline CDR1 SGHTA, CDR2 FQGNSA. Expressed TCRB transcripts were sequenced after all isolated RNA was converted to cDNA. Data came from immunoSEQ multiplex PCR; TCRdb stores just in-frame clones and leaves some out. The table includes some 360,000 clones, over 9% detected once. As regards this clone: The antigen remains undetermined.

This rearrangement joins TRBV7-2 to TRBJ2-7; a possible D gene is TRBD1 (6 bases). This sequence was found in a man aged 25-45 years with type 1 diabetes. The sample comprised central memory CD4+ T cells from blood. The CDR3 DNA is TGTGCCAGCAGCTATTCCGGGACACCCGAGCAGTACTTC. Its translation: CASSYSGTPEQYF.